This T cell receptor beta chain was captured in a study of Ad26.COV2.S vaccination and SARS-CoV-2 variants. Study-level points and caveats: Individuals receiving vaccine had higher spike-specific TCR breadth than placebo recipients did. Analyses of TCR breadth and depth may have underestimated total T cell responses.

Comments on this clone: What it binds is not known.

As for treatment: 15 to 20 received Ad26.COV2.S at low or high dose, single or two shots; about 5 received placebo; per-sample allocation not given. Specimens were obtained on day 63 following the first vaccine or placebo injection. An adult of 18-55 years in Boston served as donor. TCRdb keeps only in-frame clones here, not all; method: immunoSEQ multiplex PCR. The table records 380,000 or so clones, 83% of them present only once. The receptor's source is a person between 18 and 60 years old who received the Ad26.COV2.S COVID-19 vaccine or a placebo. The starting material was peripheral blood, obtained in a trial of Ad26.COV2.S vaccine versus placebo.

Written as DNA, the CDR3 is TGCGCCAGCAGCCAACTATCATTAATCAGGGGGTACGAGCAGTACTTC. Protein product: CASSQLSLIRGYEQYF. The chain uses TRBV4-1 and TRBJ2-7; 7 bases map to TRBD1. V dropped 2 bases and J dropped 4; count of bases not matched to a gene: 11. This CDR3 region has 16 residues. Germline V lookup: CDR1 MGHRA, CDR2 YSYEKL.